These 4 T cell receptor beta chains were all obtained from the same sample, sequenced in a study of T cells in Graves' hyperthyroidism and ophthalmopathy. It was RNA transcripts that yielded the amplified TCR beta CDR3 regions. The TCR CDR3 first-round RT-PCR relied on the HTBI primer set. One entry per CDR3 protein, called by TCRdb with MiXCR from the multiplex PCR reads. The sample comprises about 700,000 distinct CDR3 sequences, around 15% of which are singletons, and roughly a tenth rests with the top ten. The sample comprised blood. These receptors all stem from a woman aged 18-29 years with Graves' hyperthyroidism.

The table lists this clonotype with many counts. This chain joins TRBV7-9 and TRBJ2-1, with D hard to call. CDR3 length: 14 amino acids. V was clipped by 7 bases and J by 0 bases, with 10 bases between them. Germline CDR1 and CDR2: SEHNR and FQNEAQ (reference sequence). In nucleotides, the CDR3 is TGTGCCAGCATAGGACGGAGCTCCTACAATGAGCAGTTCTTC. This gives the protein CASIGRSSYNEQFF.

The chain is built from TRBV12-3 or TRBV12-4 and TRBJ2-5; the match to TRBD2 covers 7 bases. CDR3 length: 12 residues. V shed 8 bases, J shed 5 bases, and the junction held 5 bases outside the gene matches. The CDR3 region is CASGEGSETQYF. DNA for the CDR3: TGTGCCAGCGGGGAGGGGAGTGAGACCCAGTACTTC.

CDR3 protein: CASSTYPDRVVDTQYF. CDR3 nucleotide sequence: TGTGCCAGTAGTACCTACCCGGACAGGGTGGTAGATACGCAGTATTTT. The chain carries TRBV19 and TRBJ2-3; the match to TRBD1 covers 8 bases. With 4 bases clipped from V and 5 bases from J, the junction kept 11 bases outside the gene matches. The germline CDR1 and CDR2 sequences are LNHDA and SQIVND (reference sequence). The CDR3 is 16 residues long. Based on the CDR3 plus reference TRBV19 and TRBJ2-3, the full variable domain is DGGITQSPKYLFRKEGQNVTLSCEQNLNHDAMYWYRQDPGQGLRLIYYSQIVNDFQKGDIAEGYSVSREKKESFPLTVTSAQKNPTAFYLCASSTYPDRVVDTQYFGPGTRLTVL.

This clonotype was detected many times. The chain is built from TRBV30 and TRBJ2-3; 7 bases are shared with TRBD1. The V gene's germline CDR1 is GTSNPN and CDR2 SVGIG (reference sequence). V shed 3 bases, J shed 3 bases, and the junction held 9 bases outside the gene matches. The CDR3 is 15 amino acids. CDR3 in amino acids: CAWRETGVGTDTQYF. CDR3 DNA: TGTGCCTGGAGGGAAACAGGGGTGGGGACAGATACGCAGTATTTT.